The 20 T cell receptor beta chains reported below all come from one sample, sequenced in a study of cytomegalovirus exposure and HLA in healthy donors. Primers included in the PCR were 60 Vbeta and 13 Jbeta primers. Profiling relied on immunoSEQ multiplex PCR, and the TCRdb table lists in-frame clones only, not all of them. This sample has 110,000 to 150,000 clones, with 80% found just once. Sequenced input: PBMCs. Every receptor here comes from a man aged 40-50 years in good health and CMV-seronegative.

The J gene is TRBJ2-5, the V gene TRBV7-2; D is unclear. The CDR3 totals 15 residues. CDR1 is SGHTA, CDR2 FQGNSA, per germline. V gave up 1 base and J gave up 4 bases, with 13 bases separating them. The CDR3 bases are TGTGCCAGCAGCTTAGACCCCAGGCCCGGAGAGACCCAGTACTTC. This sequence encodes CASSLDPRPGETQYF.

Only one count was recorded for this clone. This chain joins TRBV29-1 and TRBJ1-2; maybe TRBD1 (6 bases). V lost 1 base and J lost 8, with 20 bases in between. Germline V gives CDR1 SQVTM, CDR2 ANQGSEA. The CDR3 sequence is 15 residues long. This CDR3 reads CSVEAPGQKGWGYTF. The CDR3 coding sequence is TGCAGCGTTGAAGCGCCGGGACAAAAAGGATGGGGCTACACCTTC.

V gene TRBV7-8 combines with J gene TRBJ2-3; maybe TRBD1 (5 bases). The CDR3 is 15 residues long. CDR1 and CDR2 (germline): SGHVS, FQNEAQ. The V gene lost 6 bases and the J gene lost 0 bases, with 13 bases spanning the gap. CDR3 nucleotide sequence: TGTGCCAGCAGACAAGACCAGGGTAGCACAGATACGCAGTATTTT. Translated: CASRQDQGSTDTQYF.

The chain carries TRBV5-1 and TRBJ1-1, with D possibly matching TRBD1 (6 bases). This CDR3 is built from 14 residues. V shed 3 bases and J shed 0 bases, with 9 bases lying between them. Germline values: CDR1 SGHRS, CDR2 YFSETQ. The CDR3 DNA follows: TGCGCCAGCAGCTGGACAGTTTTGAACACTGAAGCTTTCTTT. Its protein is CASSWTVLNTEAFF.

This clone was seen more than once but under ten times. This rearrangement joins TRBV6-1 to TRBJ1-1; no definite D call. Per germline, CDR1 MNHNS and CDR2 SASEGT. V dropped 8 bases and J dropped 0 bases, with 10 bases sitting between them. This CDR3 region has 13 residues. The CDR3 reads CASQRSVNTEAFF. In DNA, the CDR3 is TGTGCCAGCCAAAGATCAGTGAACACTGAAGCTTTCTTT.

CDR3 nucleotide sequence: TGTGCCATCAGTGCGACGGGGGATGGCTACACCTTC. Its translation is CAISATGDGYTF. The chain joins TRBV10-3 to TRBJ1-2; maybe TRBD1 (5 bases). Trimming cost V 4 bases and J 6 bases, with 9 bases left between them. This CDR3 comprises 12 residues. Germline CDR1 is ENHRY and CDR2 is SYGVKD.

This clone was seen only once. The chain carries TRBV30 and TRBJ1-2; possibly TRBD1 for D (6 bases). This CDR3 is built from 14 residues. From germline, CDR1 is GTSNPN and CDR2 SVGIG (reference sequence). V was shortened by 4 bases and J by 2 bases, with 14 bases between the two germline ends. CDR3 sequence reads: CAWKGGLVNYGYTF. DNA of the CDR3: TGTGCCTGGAAGGGGGGGCTTGTGAACTATGGCTACACCTTC.

The rearrangement links TRBV7-2 to TRBJ2-1; D perhaps matches TRBD2 (6 bases). V dropped 1 base and J dropped 4 bases, with 14 bases sitting between them. This CDR3 has 16 residues. Germline CDR1 is SGHTA and CDR2 is FQGNSA. CDR3 nucleotides: TGTGCCAGCAGCTTAGGCGGGGACCATCCTTACAATGAGCAGTTCTTC. Amino acid sequence: CASSLGGDHPYNEQFF.

The genes are TRBV30 and TRBJ1-2; D ambiguous. Germline V gives CDR1 GTSNPN, CDR2 SVGIG (reference sequence). The CDR3 spans 12 residues. Trimming cost V 1 base and J 2 bases, with 5 bases left between them. CDR3 residues: CAWSAENYGYTF. CDR3 coding DNA: TGTGCCTGGAGTGCAGAAAACTATGGCTACACCTTC.

The chain is built from TRBV27 and TRBJ1-3; no firm D call. Trimming left V 5 bases short and J 7 bases short, with 12 bases between. Germline-derived CDR1 and CDR2 are MNHEY and SMNVEV (reference sequence). The CDR3 sequence is 13 residues long. The CDR3 coding sequence is TGTGCCAGCAGTCCCGATCGGAGGAACACCATATATTTT. As protein: CASSPDRRNTIYF.

The V and J genes are TRBV25-1 and TRBJ1-2, with D perhaps TRBD1 (5 bases). The germline V gene encodes CDR1 MGHDK and CDR2 SYGVNS. V dropped 2 bases and J dropped 3 bases, with 7 bases sitting between them. The CDR3 covers 13 residues. CDR3 nucleotide sequence: TGTGCCAGCAGTGAAGGGGGGTACTATGGCTACACCTTC. It translates to CASSEGGYYGYTF.

This clone was seen a handful of times. This chain links TRBV19 with TRBJ2-6; 10 bases line up with TRBD1. Trimming cost V 10 bases and J 2 bases; bases outside gene matches: 5. Germline V gives CDR1 LNHDA, CDR2 SQIVND (reference sequence). There are 15 residues in the CDR3. In DNA form, the CDR3 reads TGTGCCACCAGGGACAGGGGAACTGGGGCCAACGTCCTGACTTTC. Translation gives CATRDRGTGANVLTF.

In this sample, this clone turned up once. The chain has TRBV27 and TRBJ2-1, with D maybe TRBD2 (6 bases). This CDR3 has 12 amino acids. V was trimmed by 4 bases and J by 12 bases, leaving 13 bases between them. Germline loops: CDR1 MNHEY, CDR2 SMNVEV (reference sequence). CDR3 nucleotide sequence: TGTGCCAGCAGTTCGGGACTTTATAGGCAGTTCTTC. Amino acid sequence: CASSSGLYRQFF.

The V and J genes are TRBV6-1 and TRBJ2-7; 9 bases match TRBD1. This CDR3 has 15 residues. Trimming removed 4 bases from V and 3 bases from J; junction bases left unmatched: 7. Germline V lookup: CDR1 MNHNS, CDR2 SASEGT. The CDR3 sequence is CASSGTGDTRYEQYF. The CDR3 coding sequence is TGTGCCAGCAGTGGGACAGGGGACACACGCTACGAGCAGTACTTC.

V and J are TRBV28 and TRBJ2-6, with D unresolved. CDR1 and CDR2 (germline): MDHEN, SYDVKM. The ends were cut back, 1 base at V and 0 bases at J, with 10 bases in the middle. This CDR3 is built from 17 residues. This CDR3 is CASSLLSDSSGANVLTF. CDR3 nucleotides: TGTGCCAGCAGTTTATTATCCGATAGCTCTGGGGCCAACGTCCTGACTTTC.

With respect to this clone: Within the sample, other DNA sequences also encode this same CDR3. The chain has TRBV6-6 and TRBJ1-6, with a possible D match to TRBD1 (6 bases). This CDR3 comprises 15 residues. Trimming stripped 6 bases from V and 0 bases from J, with 9 bases between. Germline V gene sequence: CDR1 MNHNY, CDR2 SVGAGI (reference sequence). The CDR3 DNA follows: TGTGCCAGCAGAGAGGACAGCTCCTATAATTCACCCCTCCACTTT. Amino acids: CASREDSSYNSPLHF.

The chain employs TRBV5-1 and TRBJ1-2; perhaps TRBD1 as D (6 bases). This CDR3 comprises 15 residues. Between the trimmed V and J ends, which lost 0 bases and 5 bases, there was a span of 14 bases. Germline V gene data show CDR1 as SGHRS and CDR2 as YFSETQ. As DNA, the CDR3 is TGCGCCAGCAGCTTGGTACGGGGGGCCTTGTATGGCTACACCTTC. Translation gives CASSLVRGALYGYTF.

V gene TRBV28 combines with J gene TRBJ2-1; 12 bases agree with TRBD2. The trim removed 2 bases at V and 7 bases at J, leaving 6 bases unmatched. The V gene's germline CDR1 is MDHEN and CDR2 SYDVKM. CDR3 length: 16 residues. The CDR3 nucleotides are TGTGCCAGCAGTTTACCGACTAGCGGGGGCATTAATGAGCAGTTCTTC. This encodes CASSLPTSGGINEQFF.

The genes are TRBV11-2 and TRBJ1-4; D is unclear. The V and J ends lost 2 bases and 0 bases respectively, with 4 bases between them. This CDR3 region has 14 residues. Per germline, CDR1 SGHAT and CDR2 FQNNGV. The CDR3 bases are TGTGCCAGCAGCTTATCTGCAACTAATGAAAAACTGTTTTTT. It is translated as CASSLSATNEKLFF.

The chain joins TRBV9 to TRBJ1-1; 9 bases align to TRBD1. This CDR3 has 14 amino acids. V lost 4 bases to trimming and J lost 1 base; unmatched junction nucleotides: 2. Germline CDR1 and CDR2: SGDLS and YYNGEE. The chain's CDR3 is CASSSQGANTEAFF. The CDR3 nucleotides are TGTGCCAGCAGCTCACAGGGGGCGAACACTGAAGCTTTCTTT.